These 17 T cell receptor beta chains originate from one sample sequenced in a study of PD-L1 blockade in urothelial cancer. This table comes from immunoSEQ multiplex PCR, and its TCRdb copy is limited to in-frame clones, with some not included. The top ten clones hold roughly 4.5% of a sample with about 74,000 clones, around 80% of them seen once. This material consisted of PBMCs, taken around atezolizumab (anti-PD-L1) treatment. The receptors derive from an older man with urothelial cancer.

The chain couples TRBV5-6 to TRBJ2-7; TRBD1 aligns across 7 bases. Unmatched junction bases numbered 2, after V lost 0 bases and J lost 2 bases. The length of the CDR3 is 14 residues. Germline CDR1 is SGHDT and CDR2 is YYEEEE. The CDR3 here is CASSLGQGAYEQYF. The CDR3 DNA reads TGTGCCAGCAGCTTGGGACAGGGCGCCTACGAGCAGTACTTC.

J is TRBJ1-5 and V is TRBV28; D is unclear. The germline V gene has CDR1 MDHEN and CDR2 SYDVKM. V lost 4 bases and J 7 bases, leaving 20 bases between the germline ends. This CDR3 region has 16 residues. The CDR3, as DNA: TGTGCCAGCAGTTCCCCGGAGAGAGGGTTCCAACAGCCCCAGCATTTT. This gives the protein CASSSPERGFQQPQHF.

The rearrangement joins TRBV19 to TRBJ2-1, with TRBD1 matching 7 bases. Germline CDR1 is LNHDA and CDR2 is SQIVND (reference sequence). Losses at the gene ends were 10 bases for V and 8 bases for J; bases not matched to a gene: 14. This CDR3 contains 14 residues. The CDR3 reads CATKYRQGVDEQFF. DNA of the CDR3: TGTGCCACCAAGTACCGGCAGGGGGTGGATGAGCAGTTCTTC.

This chain links TRBV20-1 with TRBJ2-5; D possibly corresponds to TRBD1 (6 bases). Trimming took 3 bases from V and 5 from J, leaving 7 bases between them. Germline assignment: CDR1 DFQATT and CDR2 SNEGSKA (reference sequence). The CDR3 is 11 amino acids. The CDR3 reads CSASTGETQYF. DNA of the CDR3: TGCAGTGCTAGTACAGGGGAGACCCAGTACTTC.

This sequence joins TRBV11-2 and TRBJ2-1, with TRBD2 matching 11 bases. V lost 4 bases and J lost 4; bases outside the gene matches: 6. Per germline, CDR1 SGHAT and CDR2 FQNNGV. The CDR3 covers 16 residues. The CDR3 sequence is CASSSDSGRVYNEQFF. As DNA, the CDR3 is TGTGCCAGCAGCTCGGATAGCGGGAGGGTATACAATGAGCAGTTCTTC.

The chain couples TRBV5-4 to TRBJ2-1; 14 bases align to TRBD2. V gave up 5 bases and J gave up 7 bases; unmatched junction bases: 8. Germline values: CDR1 SGHNT, CDR2 YYREEE (reference sequence). This CDR3 region has 16 residues. CDR3 DNA: TGTGCCAGCAGTGGGGGACTAGCGGGAGTTCGGAATGAGCAGTTCTTC. It specifies CASSGGLAGVRNEQFF.

This chain joins TRBV4-1 and TRBJ2-7; 8 bases are a match to TRBD1. The CDR3 has 20 amino acids. The V and J ends lost 1 base and 2 bases, in that order; junction bases with no gene match: 19. Germline values: CDR1 MGHRA, CDR2 YSYEKL. The CDR3 reads CASSQVVRQGFSAQTYEQYF. CDR3 sequence (DNA): TGCGCCAGCAGCCAAGTTGTGAGACAGGGGTTTTCGGCGCAGACCTACGAGCAGTACTTC.

The chain's CDR3 is CASSDIQGADTQYF. CDR3 sequence (DNA): TGCGCCAGCAGCGACATACAGGGAGCAGATACGCAGTATTTT. The chain has TRBV5-1 and TRBJ2-3; D perhaps matches TRBD1 (6 bases). CDR3 size: 14 residues. From germline, CDR1 is SGHRS and CDR2 YFSETQ. Between the trimmed V and J ends, which lost 4 bases and 4 bases, there was a span of 13 bases. Full variable domain (outside the CDR3, taken from reference TRBV5-1 and TRBJ2-3): KAGVTQTPRYLIKTRGQQVTLSCSPISGHRSVSWYQQTPGQGLQFLFEYFSETQRNKGNFPGRFSGRQFSNSRSEMNVSTLELGDSALYLCASSDIQGADTQYFGPGTRLTVL.

The chain is built from TRBV5-1 and TRBJ1-5; the D is unclear. V was shortened by 2 bases and J by 0 bases, with 9 bases between the two germline ends. The CDR3 length is 15 residues. Germline V gene data show CDR1 as SGHRS and CDR2 as YFSETQ. The CDR3 DNA reads as TGCGCCAGCAGCTTAGACACGTTTAGCAATCAGCCCCAGCATTTT. Translated, it gives CASSLDTFSNQPQHF.

This chain links TRBV18 with TRBJ1-3, with D hard to call. The germline V gene encodes CDR1 KGHSH and CDR2 LQKENI. With 6 bases removed from V and 0 bases from J, the gap between germline ends came to 15 bases. This CDR3 is 16 amino acids long. The CDR3 nucleotides are TGTGCCAGCTCCCCCACCGGGGTCCCCTCTGGAAACACCATATATTTT. Translating it yields CASSPTGVPSGNTIYF. Drawing the rest from reference TRBV18 and TRBJ1-3, the complete variable domain is NAGVMQNPRHLVRRRGQEARLRCSPMKGHSHVYWYRQLPEEGLKFMVYLQKENIIDESGMPKERFSAEFPKEGPSILRIQQVVRGDSAAYFCASSPTGVPSGNTIYFGEGSWLTVV.

V gene TRBV10-3 combines with J gene TRBJ1-1; the D is unclear. V was clipped by 2 bases and J by 0 bases, with 13 bases between them. Germline V gene sequence: CDR1 ENHRY, CDR2 SYGVKD. The CDR3 runs to 16 residues. CDR3 coding DNA: TGTGCCATCAGTGAGACCCCAGCGGGCATGAACACTGAAGCTTTCTTT. Its protein is CAISETPAGMNTEAFF.

On this clone: At one boundary the junction diverges from the germline segment, which might be a read error. This chain connects TRBV7-9 to TRBJ2-2; 10 nucleotides match TRBD1. Germline CDR1 and CDR2: SEHNR and FQNEAQ (reference sequence). CDR3 size: 13 residues. The CDR3: CARTGGNTGELFF. CDR3 nucleotides: TGCGCCCGGACAGGGGGGAACACCGGGGAGCTGTTTTTT.

The J gene is TRBJ2-6, the V gene TRBV27, with a weak D call TRBD1 (6 bases). The V and J ends lost 6 bases and 4 bases respectively, with 13 bases between them. The CDR3 sequence is 15 residues long. The germline CDR1 and CDR2 sequences are MNHEY and SMNVEV (reference sequence). CDR3 sequence reads: CASSRTGIGANVLTF. Here the CDR3 DNA reads TGTGCCAGCAGCCGAACAGGGATCGGGGCCAACGTCCTGACTTTC.

The chain uses TRBV15 and TRBJ2-1, with D perhaps TRBD1 (6 bases). Per the germline V gene, CDR1 is LNHNV and CDR2 is YYDKDF (reference sequence). Trimming took 5 bases from V and 2 from J, leaving 19 bases between them. The CDR3 covers 17 residues. The CDR3 reads CATSPGSGHTAYNEQFF. The CDR3 DNA follows: TGTGCCACCAGCCCCGGATCGGGACACACGGCCTACAATGAGCAGTTCTTC. Full variable domain (missing parts from reference TRBV15 and TRBJ2-1): DAMVIQNPRYQVTQFGKPVTLSCSQTLNHNVMYWYQQKSSQAPKLLFHYYDKDFNNEADTPDNFQSRRPNTSFCFLDIRSPGLGDTAMYLCATSPGSGHTAYNEQFFGPGTRLTVL.

V is TRBV7-9 and J is TRBJ1-2, with 8 bases aligning to TRBD1. J was trimmed by 4 bases and V by 5 bases; bases with no gene match: 6. The CDR3 is 14 residues long. The V gene's germline CDR1 is SEHNR and CDR2 FQNEAQ (reference sequence). The chain's CDR3 is CASSPRTGSYGYTF. The CDR3, as DNA: TGTGCCAGCAGCCCCAGGACAGGGAGCTATGGCTACACCTTC.

This clone has just one count. The chain links TRBV7-3 to TRBJ2-2, with a possible D match to TRBD1 (5 bases). Looked up from germline, CDR1 is SGHTA and CDR2 is FQGTGA. The CDR3 extends over 12 amino acids. Deletions cut 5 bases from V and 5 bases from J, with 6 bases between. CDR3 DNA sequence: TGTGCCAGCAGCCGACAGACCGGGGAGCTGTTTTTT. Translating gives CASSRQTGELFF. Drawing the rest from reference TRBV7-3 and TRBJ2-2, the complete variable domain is GAGVSQTPSNKVTEKGKYVELRCDPISGHTALYWYRQSLGQGPEFLIYFQGTGAADDSGLPNDRFFAVRPEGSVSTLKIQRTERGDSAVYLCASSRQTGELFFGEGSRLTVL.

The V and J genes are TRBV18 and TRBJ2-7; D is perhaps TRBD1 (6 bases). Germline-derived CDR1 and CDR2 are KGHSH and LQKENI. The CDR3 has 16 amino acids. Trimming cost V 3 bases and J 5 bases, with 20 bases left between them. The CDR3: CASSPSLHRAPDEQYF. For the CDR3, the DNA is TGTGCCAGCTCACCCTCCCTACACAGGGCCCCTGACGAGCAGTACTTC.